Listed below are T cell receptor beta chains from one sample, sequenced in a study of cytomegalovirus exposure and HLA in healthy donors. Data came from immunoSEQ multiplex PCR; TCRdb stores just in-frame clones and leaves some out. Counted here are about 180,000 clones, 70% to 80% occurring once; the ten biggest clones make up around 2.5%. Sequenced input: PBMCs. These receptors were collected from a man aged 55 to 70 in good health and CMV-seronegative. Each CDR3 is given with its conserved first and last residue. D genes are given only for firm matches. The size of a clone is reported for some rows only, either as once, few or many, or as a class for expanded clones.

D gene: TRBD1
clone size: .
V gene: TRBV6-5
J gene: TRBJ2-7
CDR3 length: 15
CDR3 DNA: TGTGCCAGCAGTTACTCCCCTGACAGGGGGGAAGAGCAGTACTTC
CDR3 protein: CASSYSPDRGEEQYF

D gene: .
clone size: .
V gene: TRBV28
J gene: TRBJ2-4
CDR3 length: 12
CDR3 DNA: TGTGCCAGCAGTTATCTGCCGGACATTCAGTACTTC
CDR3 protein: CASSYLPDIQYF

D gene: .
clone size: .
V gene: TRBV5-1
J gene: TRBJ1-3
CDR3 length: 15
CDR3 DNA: TGCGCCAGCAGCCCGGGATCAATCTCTGGAAACACCATATATTTT
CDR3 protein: CASSPGSISGNTIYF

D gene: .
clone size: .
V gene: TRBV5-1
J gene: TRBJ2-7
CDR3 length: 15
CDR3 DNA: TGCGCCAGCAGACCTAATAGCGAAGGGCCCTACGAGCAGTACTTC
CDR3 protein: CASRPNSEGPYEQYF

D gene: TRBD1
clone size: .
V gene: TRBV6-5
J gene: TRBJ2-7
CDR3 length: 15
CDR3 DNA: TGTGCCAGCAGTACTCGACCGGGACAGGGAGTTAGGCAGTACTTC
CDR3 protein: CASSTRPGQGVRQYF

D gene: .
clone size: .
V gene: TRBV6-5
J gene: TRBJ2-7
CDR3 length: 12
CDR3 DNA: TGTGCCAGCAGTTTCACAGGGTACGAGCAGTACTTC
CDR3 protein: CASSFTGYEQYF

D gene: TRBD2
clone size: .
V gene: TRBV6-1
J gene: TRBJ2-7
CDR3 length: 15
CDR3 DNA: TGTGCCAGCGGGGTCCTAGCGGGAGGGCCCGACGAGCAGTACTTC
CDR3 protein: CASGVLAGGPDEQYF

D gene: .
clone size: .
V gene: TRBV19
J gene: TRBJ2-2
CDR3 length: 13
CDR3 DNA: TGTGCCGCCAGGGTTCCCAACACCGGGGAGCTGTTTTTT
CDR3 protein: CAARVPNTGELFF

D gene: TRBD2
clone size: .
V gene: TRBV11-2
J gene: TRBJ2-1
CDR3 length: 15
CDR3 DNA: TGTGCCAGCAGGTCGCAGAGCGGGAGTTACAATGAGCAGTTCTTC
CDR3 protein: CASRSQSGSYNEQFF

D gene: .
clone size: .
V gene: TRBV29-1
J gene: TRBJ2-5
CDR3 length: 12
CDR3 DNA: TGCAGCGTTGAAGTCACCGGAGAGACCCAGTACTTC
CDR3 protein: CSVEVTGETQYF

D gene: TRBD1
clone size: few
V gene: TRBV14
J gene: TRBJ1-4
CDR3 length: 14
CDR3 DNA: TGTGCCAGCAGCCAACCGGGACAGGGTGAAAAACTGTTTTTT
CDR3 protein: CASSQPGQGEKLFF

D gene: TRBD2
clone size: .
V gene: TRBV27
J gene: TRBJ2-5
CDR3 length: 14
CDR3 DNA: TGTGCCAGCAGTTTTTGGCGGGGGCAAGAGACCCAGTACTTC
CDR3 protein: CASSFWRGQETQYF

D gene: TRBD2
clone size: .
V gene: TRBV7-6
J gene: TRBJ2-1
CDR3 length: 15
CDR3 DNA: TGTGCCAGCAGCAGACTAGCGGGGTACTACAATGAGCAGTTCTTC
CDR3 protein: CASSRLAGYYNEQFF

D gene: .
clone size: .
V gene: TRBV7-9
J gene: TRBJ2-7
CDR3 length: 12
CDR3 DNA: TGTGCCAGCAGCCTGAGCTCCTACGAGCAGTACTTC
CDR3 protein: CASSLSSYEQYF

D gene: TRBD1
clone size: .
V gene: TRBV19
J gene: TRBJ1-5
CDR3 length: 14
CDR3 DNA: TGTGCCAGTAGTAGGACAGGCAATTATCAGCCCCAGCATTTT
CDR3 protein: CASSRTGNYQPQHF

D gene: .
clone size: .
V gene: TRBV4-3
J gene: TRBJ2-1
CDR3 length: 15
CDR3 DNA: TGCGCCAGCAGCCAAGATAACGGGAAATACAATGAGCAGTTCTTC
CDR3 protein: CASSQDNGKYNEQFF

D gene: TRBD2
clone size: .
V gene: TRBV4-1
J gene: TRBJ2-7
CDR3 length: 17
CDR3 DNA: TGCGCCAGCAGCCGGGGGGTAGGGGAACTAGCGGACTACGAGCAGTACTTC
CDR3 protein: CASSRGVGELADYEQYF

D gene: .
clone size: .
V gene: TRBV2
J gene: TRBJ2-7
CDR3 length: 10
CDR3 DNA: TGTGCCAGCGGGGGGAAGGAGCAGTACTTC
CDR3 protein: CASGGKEQYF

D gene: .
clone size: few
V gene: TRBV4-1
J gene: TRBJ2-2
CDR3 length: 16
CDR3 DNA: TGCGCCAGCAGCCAAGGGCCGCTCTCGGGCACCGGGGAGCTGTTTTTT
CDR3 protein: CASSQGPLSGTGELFF

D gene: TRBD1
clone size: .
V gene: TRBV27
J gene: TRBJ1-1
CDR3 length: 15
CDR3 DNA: TGTGCCAGCAGTAAACAGGGGTGGGGTGGCGCTGAAGCTTTCTTT
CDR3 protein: CASSKQGWGGAEAFF

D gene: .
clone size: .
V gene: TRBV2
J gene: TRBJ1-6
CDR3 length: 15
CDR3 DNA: TGTGCCAGCAGTGTGGAGGGACCCTATAATTCACCCCTCCACTTT
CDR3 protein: CASSVEGPYNSPLHF

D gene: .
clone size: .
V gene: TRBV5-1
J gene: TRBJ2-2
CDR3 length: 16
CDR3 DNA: TGCGCCAGCACCGTGGGGCTTAGTGCGGACACCGGGGAGCTGTTTTTT
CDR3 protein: CASTVGLSADTGELFF

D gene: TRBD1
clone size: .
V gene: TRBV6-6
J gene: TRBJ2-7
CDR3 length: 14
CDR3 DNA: TGTGCCAGCAACCCGGGACAGGGGGCGGGCGAGCAGTACTTC
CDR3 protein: CASNPGQGAGEQYF